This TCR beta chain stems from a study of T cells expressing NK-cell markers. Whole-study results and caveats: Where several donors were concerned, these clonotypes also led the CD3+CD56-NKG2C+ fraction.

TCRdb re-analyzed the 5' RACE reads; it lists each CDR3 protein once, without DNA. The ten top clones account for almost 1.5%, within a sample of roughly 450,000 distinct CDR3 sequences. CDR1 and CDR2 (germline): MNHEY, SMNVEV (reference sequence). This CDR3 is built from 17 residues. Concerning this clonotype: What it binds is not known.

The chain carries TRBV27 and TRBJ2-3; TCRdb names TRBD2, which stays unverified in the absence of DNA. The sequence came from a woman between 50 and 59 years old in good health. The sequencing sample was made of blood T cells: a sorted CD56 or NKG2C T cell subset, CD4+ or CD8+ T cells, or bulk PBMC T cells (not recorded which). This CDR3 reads CASSFNLGTSGRHTQYF.